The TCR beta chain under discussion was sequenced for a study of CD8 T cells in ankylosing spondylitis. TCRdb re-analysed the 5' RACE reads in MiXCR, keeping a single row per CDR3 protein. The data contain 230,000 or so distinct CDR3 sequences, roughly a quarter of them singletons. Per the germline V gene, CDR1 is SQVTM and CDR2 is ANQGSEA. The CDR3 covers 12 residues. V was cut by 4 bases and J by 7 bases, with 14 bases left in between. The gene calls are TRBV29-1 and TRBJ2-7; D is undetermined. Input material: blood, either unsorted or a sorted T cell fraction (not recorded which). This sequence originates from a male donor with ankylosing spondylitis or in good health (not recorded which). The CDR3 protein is CSVGGTLREQYF. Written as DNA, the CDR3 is TGCAGCGTTGGAGGAACCCTGAGGGAGCAGTACTTC.